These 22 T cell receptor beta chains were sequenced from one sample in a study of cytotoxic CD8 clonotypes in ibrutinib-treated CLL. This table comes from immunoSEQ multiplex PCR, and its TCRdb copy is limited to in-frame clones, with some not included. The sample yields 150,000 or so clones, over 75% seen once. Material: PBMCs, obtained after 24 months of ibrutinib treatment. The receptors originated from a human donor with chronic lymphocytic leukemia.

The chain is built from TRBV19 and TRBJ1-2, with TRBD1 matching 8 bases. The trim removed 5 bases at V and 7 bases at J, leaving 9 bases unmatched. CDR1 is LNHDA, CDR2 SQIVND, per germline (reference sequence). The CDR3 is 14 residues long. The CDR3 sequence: CASSPTPTGGGYTF. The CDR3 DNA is TGTGCCAGTAGTCCTACCCCCACAGGGGGTGGCTACACCTTC.

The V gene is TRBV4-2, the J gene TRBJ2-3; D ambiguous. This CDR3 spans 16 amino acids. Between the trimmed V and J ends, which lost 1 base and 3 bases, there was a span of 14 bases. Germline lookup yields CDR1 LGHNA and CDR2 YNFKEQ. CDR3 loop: CASSQGSELGTDTQYF. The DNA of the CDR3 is TGTGCCAGCAGCCAAGGGTCGGAGTTAGGGACAGATACGCAGTATTTT.

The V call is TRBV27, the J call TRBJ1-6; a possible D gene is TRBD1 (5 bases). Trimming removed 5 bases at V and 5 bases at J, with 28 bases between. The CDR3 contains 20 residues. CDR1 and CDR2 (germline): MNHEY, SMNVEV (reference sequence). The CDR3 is CASSKRDLPRGTSNNSPLHF. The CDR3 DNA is TGTGCCAGCAGTAAACGAGACCTCCCCAGAGGGACCAGTAATAATTCACCCCTCCACTTT.

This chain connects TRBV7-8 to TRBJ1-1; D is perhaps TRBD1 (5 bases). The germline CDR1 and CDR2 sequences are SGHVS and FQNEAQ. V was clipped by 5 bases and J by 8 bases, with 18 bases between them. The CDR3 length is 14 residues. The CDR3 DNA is TGTGCCAGCAGCCCAATGGGGCTTGGGGGAGAAGCTTTCTTT. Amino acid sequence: CASSPMGLGGEAFF.

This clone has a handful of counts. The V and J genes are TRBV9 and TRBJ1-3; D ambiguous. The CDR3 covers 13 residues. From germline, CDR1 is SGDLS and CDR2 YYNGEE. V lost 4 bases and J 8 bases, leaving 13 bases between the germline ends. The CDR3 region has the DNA TGTGCCAGCAGCACCCGCCCAGTTGACACCATATATTTT. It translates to CASSTRPVDTIYF.

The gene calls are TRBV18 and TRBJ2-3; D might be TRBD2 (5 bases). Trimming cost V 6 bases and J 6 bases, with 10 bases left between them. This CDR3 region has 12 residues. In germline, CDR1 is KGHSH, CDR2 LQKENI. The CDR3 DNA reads TGTGCCAGCTCCCTAGCAGAGGATACGCAGTATTTT. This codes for CASSLAEDTQYF.

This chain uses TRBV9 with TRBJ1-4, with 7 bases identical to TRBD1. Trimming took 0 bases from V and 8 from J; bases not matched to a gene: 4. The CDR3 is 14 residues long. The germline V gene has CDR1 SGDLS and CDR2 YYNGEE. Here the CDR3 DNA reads TGTGCCAGCAGCGTAGGACAGGGCTCCGAAAAACTGTTTTTT. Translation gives CASSVGQGSEKLFF.

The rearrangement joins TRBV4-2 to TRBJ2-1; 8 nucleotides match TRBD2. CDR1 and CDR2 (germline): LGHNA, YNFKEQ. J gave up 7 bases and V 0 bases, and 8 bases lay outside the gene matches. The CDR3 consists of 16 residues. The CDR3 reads CASSQERVAGFNEQFF. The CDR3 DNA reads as TGTGCCAGCAGCCAAGAGAGGGTAGCGGGGTTTAATGAGCAGTTCTTC.

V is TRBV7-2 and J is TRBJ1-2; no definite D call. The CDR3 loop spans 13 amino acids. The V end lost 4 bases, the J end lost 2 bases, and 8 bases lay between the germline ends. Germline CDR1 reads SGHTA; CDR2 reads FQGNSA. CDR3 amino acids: CASSSYRNYGYTF. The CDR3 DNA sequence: TGTGCCAGCAGCTCCTACAGAAACTATGGCTACACCTTC.

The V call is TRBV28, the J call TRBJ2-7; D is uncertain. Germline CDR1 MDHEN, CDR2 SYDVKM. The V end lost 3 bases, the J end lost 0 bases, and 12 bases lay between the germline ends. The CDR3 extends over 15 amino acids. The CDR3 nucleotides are TGTGCCAGCAGTTTTCCCCGAGCGAGCTCCTACGAGCAGTACTTC. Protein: CASSFPRASSYEQYF.

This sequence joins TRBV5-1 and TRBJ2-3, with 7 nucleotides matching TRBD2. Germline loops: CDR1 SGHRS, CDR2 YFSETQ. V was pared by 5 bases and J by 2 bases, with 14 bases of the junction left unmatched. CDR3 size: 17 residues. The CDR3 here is CASSGRRTGGPTDTQYF. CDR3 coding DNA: TGCGCCAGCAGTGGGAGAAGGACGGGGGGACCCACAGATACGCAGTATTTT.

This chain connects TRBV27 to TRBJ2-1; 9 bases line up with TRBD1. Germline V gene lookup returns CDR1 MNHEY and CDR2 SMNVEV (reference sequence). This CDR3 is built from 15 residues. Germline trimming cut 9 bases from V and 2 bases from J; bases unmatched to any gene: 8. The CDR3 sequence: CASRAGQGAYNEQFF. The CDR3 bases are TGTGCCAGTCGCGCGGGACAGGGCGCCTACAATGAGCAGTTCTTC.

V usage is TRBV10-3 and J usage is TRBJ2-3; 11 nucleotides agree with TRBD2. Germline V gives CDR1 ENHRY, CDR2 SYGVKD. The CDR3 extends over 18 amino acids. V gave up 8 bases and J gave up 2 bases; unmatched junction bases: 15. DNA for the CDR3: TGTGCCATCCGGGAGGAGCTAGCGGGGGGTCGGATCACAGATACGCAGTATTTT. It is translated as CAIREELAGGRITDTQYF.

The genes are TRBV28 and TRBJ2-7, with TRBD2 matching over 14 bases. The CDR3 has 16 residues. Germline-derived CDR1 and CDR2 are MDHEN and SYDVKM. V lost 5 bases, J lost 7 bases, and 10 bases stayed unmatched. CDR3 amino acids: CASSPPGLAGAGEQYF. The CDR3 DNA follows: TGTGCCAGCAGTCCCCCGGGACTAGCGGGAGCGGGGGAGCAGTACTTC.

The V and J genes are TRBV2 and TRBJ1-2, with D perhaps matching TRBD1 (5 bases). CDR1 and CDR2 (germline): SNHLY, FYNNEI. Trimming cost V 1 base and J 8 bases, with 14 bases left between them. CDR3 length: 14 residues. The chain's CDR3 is CASSEVGDLGGYTF. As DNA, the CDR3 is TGTGCCAGCAGTGAAGTAGGGGACCTGGGCGGCTACACCTTC.

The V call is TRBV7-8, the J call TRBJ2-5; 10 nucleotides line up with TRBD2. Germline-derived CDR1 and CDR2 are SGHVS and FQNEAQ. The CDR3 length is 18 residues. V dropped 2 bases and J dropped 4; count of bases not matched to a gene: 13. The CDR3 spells CASSLSVLAGVGGETQYF. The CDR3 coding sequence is TGTGCCAGCAGCTTAAGTGTGCTAGCGGGAGTAGGGGGAGAGACCCAGTACTTC.

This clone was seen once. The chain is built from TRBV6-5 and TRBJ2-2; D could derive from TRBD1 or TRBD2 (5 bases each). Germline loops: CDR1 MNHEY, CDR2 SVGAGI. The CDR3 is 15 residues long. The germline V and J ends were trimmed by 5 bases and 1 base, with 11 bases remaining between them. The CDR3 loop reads CASSPRGQNTGELFF. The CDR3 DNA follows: TGTGCCAGCAGTCCGAGGGGCCAGAACACCGGGGAGCTGTTTTTT.

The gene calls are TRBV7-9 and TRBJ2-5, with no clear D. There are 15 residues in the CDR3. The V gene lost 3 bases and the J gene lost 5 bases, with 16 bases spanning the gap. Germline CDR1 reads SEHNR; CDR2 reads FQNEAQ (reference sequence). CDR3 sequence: CASSFSGTRSETQYF. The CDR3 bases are TGTGCCAGCAGCTTCTCGGGTACTCGTTCGGAGACCCAGTACTTC.

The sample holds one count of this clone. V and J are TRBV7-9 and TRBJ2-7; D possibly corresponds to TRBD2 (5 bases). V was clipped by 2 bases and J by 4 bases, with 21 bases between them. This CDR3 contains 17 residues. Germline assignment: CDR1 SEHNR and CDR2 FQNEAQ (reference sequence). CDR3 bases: TGTGCCAGCAGCTTACAATCCAGTGGGAGAAGGATGTACGAGCAGTACTTC. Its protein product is CASSLQSSGRRMYEQYF.

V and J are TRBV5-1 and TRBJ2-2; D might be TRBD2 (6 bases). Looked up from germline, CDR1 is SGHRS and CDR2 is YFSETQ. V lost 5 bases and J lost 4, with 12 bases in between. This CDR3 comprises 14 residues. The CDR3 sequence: CASRRGGSTGELFF. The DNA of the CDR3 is TGCGCCAGCAGGCGGGGTGGTAGCACCGGGGAGCTGTTTTTT.

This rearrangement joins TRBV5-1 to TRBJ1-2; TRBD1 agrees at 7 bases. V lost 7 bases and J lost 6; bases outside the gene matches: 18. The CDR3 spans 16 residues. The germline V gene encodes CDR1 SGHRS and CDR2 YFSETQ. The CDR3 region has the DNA TGCGCCAGCGCCCGGGACAGCACCCCCATAGTTGATGGCTACACCTTC. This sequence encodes CASARDSTPIVDGYTF.

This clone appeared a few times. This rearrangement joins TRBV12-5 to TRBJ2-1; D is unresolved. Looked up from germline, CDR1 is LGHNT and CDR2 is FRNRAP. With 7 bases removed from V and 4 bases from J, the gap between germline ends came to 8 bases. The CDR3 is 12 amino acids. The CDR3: CASARRYNEQFF. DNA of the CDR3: TGTGCTAGTGCAAGACGGTACAATGAGCAGTTCTTC.